Below, 14 T cell receptor beta chains from the same sample are listed, as sequenced in a study of CD8+CD57+ T cells in acquired aplastic anemia. In patients chosen for sequencing, flow cytometry had shown CD8+CD57+ cell expansion. Investigators profiled TCR beta VDJ and CDR3 from genomic DNA template. TCRdb redid the calling of the reads with MiXCR, one entry per CDR3 protein. The repertoire consists of 120,000 or so distinct CDR3 sequences, with over 30% occurring once and the leading ten covering under 3%. Sequenced sample: sorted CD4+, CD8+, or CD8+CD57+ T cells (not recorded which) from PBMCs. The receptors come from a human donor with aplastic anemia.

This rearrangement joins TRBV7-9 to TRBJ1-3; 10 bases fit TRBD1. V trimming: 4 bases; J trimming: 3 bases; junction bases outside the gene matches: 3. CDR1 is SEHNR, CDR2 FQNEAQ, per germline (reference sequence). CDR3 length equals 15 residues. The CDR3 DNA sequence: TGTGCCAGCAGCTCGACAGGGGGCGGTGGAAACACCATATATTTT. Amino acid sequence: CASSSTGGGGNTIYF.

This clonotype appeared many times. Given a much more abundant clone one base away, this may be a read error. The V and J genes are TRBV29-1 and TRBJ2-5; 12 bases line up with TRBD2. The CDR3 length is 17 residues. In germline, CDR1 is SQVTM, CDR2 ANQGSEA. CDR3 region: CSAEDLLAGGPQETQYF. The CDR3 nucleotides are TGCAGCGCTGAAGATCTACTAGCGGGGGGCCCACAAGAGACCCAGTACTTC. Together with reference TRBV29-1 and TRBJ2-5, the CDR3 gives the full variable domain: SAVISQKPSRDICQRGTSLTIQCQVDSQVTMMFWYRQQPGQSLTLIATANQGSEATYESGFVIDKFPISRPNLTFSTLTVSNMSPEDSSIYLCSAEDLLAGGPQETQYFGPGTRLLVL.

This clonotype showed up just a few times. The chain is built from TRBV30 and TRBJ1-5; no clear D. Germline CDR1 and CDR2: GTSNPN and SVGIG (reference sequence). The V end was cut by 5 bases, the J end by 6 bases, with 5 bases between. This CDR3 has 10 residues. CDR3 bases: TGTGCCTGGGACGGTCAGCCCCAGCATTTT. This gives the protein CAWDGQPQHF.

The V gene is TRBV20-1, the J gene TRBJ1-4; no clear D. The V gene lost 3 bases and the J gene lost 2 bases, with 4 bases spanning the gap. CDR3 length: 12 amino acids. CDR1 DFQATT and CDR2 SNEGSKA come from the germline V gene (reference sequence). CDR3: CSARMTNEKLFF. CDR3 coding DNA: TGCAGTGCTAGGATGACTAATGAAAAACTGTTTTTT.

In this sample, this clonotype turned up many times. J is TRBJ1-2 and V is TRBV3-1, with a possible D match to TRBD1 (5 bases). The CDR3 totals 14 residues. V dropped 4 bases and J dropped 8 bases, with 17 bases sitting between them. Germline values: CDR1 LGHDT, CDR2 YNNKEL (reference sequence). The CDR3 DNA reads TGTGCCAGCAGCCGAACCAGGGCCGAAAGGGGCTACACCTTC. It encodes CASSRTRAERGYTF. The full variable domain, its missing parts supplied by reference TRBV3-1 and TRBJ1-2, is DTAVSQTPKYLVTQMGNDKSIKCEQNLGHDTMYWYKQDSKKFLKIMFSYNNKELIINETVPNRFSPKSPDKAHLNLHINSLELGDSAVYFCASSRTRAERGYTFGSGTRLTVV.

This clonotype appeared many times. The chain links TRBV20-1 to TRBJ1-5; TRBD1 is a possible D gene (5 bases). Trimming removed 6 bases from V and 4 bases from J, with 16 bases in between. Germline CDR1 and CDR2: DFQATT and SNEGSKA (reference sequence). The CDR3 contains 14 residues. The CDR3 region is CSAGGSGRNQPQHF. CDR3 bases: TGCAGTGCCGGGGGTAGCGGAAGAAATCAGCCCCAGCATTTT.

This clonotype has at least ten counts. V is TRBV7-9 and J is TRBJ1-5; TRBD1 aligns across 8 bases. Losses at the gene ends were 5 bases for V and 0 bases for J; bases not matched to a gene: 6. Germline CDR1 SEHNR, CDR2 FQNEAQ (reference sequence). The CDR3 runs 16 residues. The CDR3: CASSGNRGISNQPQHF. The CDR3 DNA follows: TGTGCCAGCAGCGGTAACAGGGGGATTAGCAATCAGCCCCAGCATTTT.

This clonotype was detected many times. V and J are TRBV6-6 and TRBJ1-6; D not certain. V was pared by 0 bases and J by 8 bases, with 8 bases between. The CDR3 runs 14 residues. The germline V gene encodes CDR1 MNHNY and CDR2 SVGAGI (reference sequence). CDR3 loop: CASSYSGPYSPLHF. DNA of the CDR3: TGTGCCAGCAGTTACTCAGGACCCTATTCACCCCTCCACTTT.

This clonotype has a count of ten or more. The chain carries TRBV5-5 and TRBJ1-5; D is ambiguous. Germline V lookup: CDR1 SGHKS, CDR2 YYEKEE (reference sequence). The CDR3 spans 15 residues. The ends were cut back, 4 bases at V and 4 bases at J, with 15 bases in the middle. Here the CDR3 DNA reads TGTGCCAGCAGCCCTAGTGTCCCGCAGAATCAGCCCCAGCATTTT. Its protein is CASSPSVPQNQPQHF.

The chain carries TRBV10-3 and TRBJ2-7, with 7 bases lining up with TRBD1. Germline V gene data show CDR1 as ENHRY and CDR2 as SYGVKD. Trimming cost V 6 bases and J 6 bases; bases outside gene matches: 5. The CDR3 runs to 12 residues. Written as DNA, the CDR3 is TGTGCCATCAGGACAGGGATTGGCGAGCAGTACTTC. Translation gives CAIRTGIGEQYF.

The chain uses TRBV2 and TRBJ1-1; D unclear. Germline CDR1 reads SNHLY; CDR2 reads FYNNEI. Between the trimmed V and J ends, which lost 4 bases and 2 bases, there was a span of 14 bases. The CDR3 sequence is 15 residues long. CDR3 loop: CASSATRRPNTEAFF. The CDR3 DNA reads TGTGCCAGCAGTGCTACCCGAAGACCCAACACTGAAGCTTTCTTT.

In this sample, this clonotype turned up many times. The CDR3 loop reads CASSLLTGAYGYTF. As DNA, the CDR3 is TGTGCCAGCAGTTTACTGACAGGGGCCTATGGCTACACCTTC. The rearrangement uses TRBV2 and TRBJ1-2; 8 bases match TRBD1. J gave up 4 bases and V 5 bases, and 6 bases lay outside the gene matches. This CDR3 is built from 14 residues. Germline values: CDR1 SNHLY, CDR2 FYNNEI.

This clonotype was counted ten times or more. This chain uses TRBV19 with TRBJ1-5; TRBD1 agrees at 7 bases. The V gene's germline CDR1 is LNHDA and CDR2 SQIVND (reference sequence). This CDR3 region has 15 residues. The J segment lost 6 bases and the V segment lost 1 base, leaving 6 bases of the junction unmatched. DNA of the CDR3: TGTGCCAGTAGTATAGGGACAGGAGGGGGTCAGCCCCAGCATTTT. Its protein product is CASSIGTGGGQPQHF. Filled out from reference TRBV19 and TRBJ1-5, the complete variable domain reads DGGITQSPKYLFRKEGQNVTLSCEQNLNHDAMYWYRQDPGQGLRLIYYSQIVNDFQKGDIAEGYSVSREKKESFPLTVTSAQKNPTAFYLCASSIGTGGGQPQHFGDGTRLSIL.

As regards this clonotype: One end of the junction varies from germline; a read error may be responsible. This chain connects TRBV7-2 to TRBJ1-6; D is unclear. Germline-derived CDR1 and CDR2 are SGHTA and FQGNSA. This CDR3 has 14 amino acids. DNA of the CDR3: TGTGCCAGCAGCTTGACGAAGGATAATCCACCCCTCCACTTT. It is translated as CASSLTKDNPPLHF.